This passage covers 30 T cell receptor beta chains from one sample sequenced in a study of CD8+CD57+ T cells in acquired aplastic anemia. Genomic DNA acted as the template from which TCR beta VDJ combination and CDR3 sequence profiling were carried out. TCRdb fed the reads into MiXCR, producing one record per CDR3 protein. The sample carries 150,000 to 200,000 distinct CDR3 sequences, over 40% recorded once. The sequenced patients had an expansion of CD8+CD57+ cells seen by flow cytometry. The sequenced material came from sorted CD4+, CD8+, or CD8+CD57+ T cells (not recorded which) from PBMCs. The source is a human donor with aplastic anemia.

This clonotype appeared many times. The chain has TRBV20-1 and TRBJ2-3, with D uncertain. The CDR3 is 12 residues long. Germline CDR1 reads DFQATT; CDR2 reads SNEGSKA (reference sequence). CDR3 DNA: TGCAGCGTGACATTACGCACAGATACGCAGTATTTT. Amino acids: CSVTLRTDTQYF.

The CDR3 nucleotides read TGTGCCTGGAGTGGGCAGGAGAACACTGAAGCTTTCTTT. Protein product: CAWSGQENTEAFF. The gene calls are TRBV30 and TRBJ1-1, with unresolved D. With 1 base removed from V and 1 base from J, the gap between germline ends came to 7 bases. CDR3 size: 13 residues. Per germline, CDR1 GTSNPN and CDR2 SVGIG (reference sequence).

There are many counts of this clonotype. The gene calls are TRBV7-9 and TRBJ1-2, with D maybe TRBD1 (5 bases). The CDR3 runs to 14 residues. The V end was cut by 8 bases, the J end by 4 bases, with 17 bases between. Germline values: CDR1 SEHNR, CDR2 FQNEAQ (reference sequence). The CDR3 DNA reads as TGTGCCAGCTCGTACCGGGACCTATTCTATGGCTACACCTTC. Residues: CASSYRDLFYGYTF.

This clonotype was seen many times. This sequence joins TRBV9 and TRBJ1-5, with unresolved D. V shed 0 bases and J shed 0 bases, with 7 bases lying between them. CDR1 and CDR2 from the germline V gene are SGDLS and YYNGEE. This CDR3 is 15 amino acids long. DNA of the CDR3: TGTGCCAGCAGCGTAGCGGCAGATAGCAATCAGCCCCAGCATTTT. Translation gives CASSVAADSNQPQHF.

This CDR3 reads CSVGDHTEAFF. The CDR3, as DNA: TGCAGCGTCGGCGACCACACTGAAGCTTTCTTT. The chain employs TRBV29-1 and TRBJ1-1; no definite D call. V lost 6 bases to trimming and J lost 3 bases, with 8 bases between them. CDR3 length: 11 residues. Germline CDR1 and CDR2: SQVTM and ANQGSEA.

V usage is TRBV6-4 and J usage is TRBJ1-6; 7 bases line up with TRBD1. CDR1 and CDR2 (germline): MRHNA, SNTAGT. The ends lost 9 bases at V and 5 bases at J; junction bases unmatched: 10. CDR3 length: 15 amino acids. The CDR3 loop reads CAREDRRQNNSPLHF. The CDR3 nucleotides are TGTGCCAGAGAGGACAGGCGTCAAAATAATTCACCCCTCCACTTT.

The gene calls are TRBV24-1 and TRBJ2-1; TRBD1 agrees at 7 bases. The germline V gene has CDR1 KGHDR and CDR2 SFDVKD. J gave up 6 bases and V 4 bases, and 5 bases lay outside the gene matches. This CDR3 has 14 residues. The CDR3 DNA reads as TGTGCCACCAGTGAGGGACAGAGGGCCAATGAGCAGTTCTTC. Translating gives CATSEGQRANEQFF.

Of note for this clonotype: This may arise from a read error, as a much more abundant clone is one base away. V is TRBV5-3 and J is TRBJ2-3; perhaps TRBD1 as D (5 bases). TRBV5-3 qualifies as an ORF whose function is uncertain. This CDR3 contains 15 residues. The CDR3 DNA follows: TGTACCAGTAGTCCCCGGACACGAGACACAGATACGCAGTATTTT. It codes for CTSSPRTRDTDTQYF.

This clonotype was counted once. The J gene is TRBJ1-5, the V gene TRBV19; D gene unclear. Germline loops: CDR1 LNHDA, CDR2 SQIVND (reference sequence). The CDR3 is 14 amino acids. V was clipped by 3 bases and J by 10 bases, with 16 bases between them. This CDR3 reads CASSIQETSIPQHF. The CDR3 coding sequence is TGTGCCAGTAGTATTCAGGAGACCTCGATACCCCAGCATTTT.

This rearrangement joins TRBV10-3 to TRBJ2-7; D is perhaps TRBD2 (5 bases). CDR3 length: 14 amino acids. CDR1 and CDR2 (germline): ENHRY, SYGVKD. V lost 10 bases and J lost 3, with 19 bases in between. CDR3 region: CATGNIESNYEQYF. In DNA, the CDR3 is TGTGCCACGGGGAACATAGAATCTAACTACGAGCAGTACTTC.

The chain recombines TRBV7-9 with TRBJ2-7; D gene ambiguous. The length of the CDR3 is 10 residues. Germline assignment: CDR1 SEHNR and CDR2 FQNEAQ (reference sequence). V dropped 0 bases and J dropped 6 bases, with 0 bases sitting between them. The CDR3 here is CASSLAEQYF. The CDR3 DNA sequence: TGTGCCAGCAGCTTAGCCGAGCAGTACTTC.

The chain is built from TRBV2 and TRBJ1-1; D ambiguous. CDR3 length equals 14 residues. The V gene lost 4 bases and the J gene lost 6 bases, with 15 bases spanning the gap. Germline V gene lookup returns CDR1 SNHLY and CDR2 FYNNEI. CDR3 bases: TGTGCCAGCAGTGCATGGTTGGGGATCGCTGAAGCTTTCTTT. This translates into CASSAWLGIAEAFF.

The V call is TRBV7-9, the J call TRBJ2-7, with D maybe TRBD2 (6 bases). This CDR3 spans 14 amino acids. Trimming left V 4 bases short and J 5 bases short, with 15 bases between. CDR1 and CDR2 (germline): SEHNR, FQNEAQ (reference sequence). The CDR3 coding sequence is TGTGCCAGCAGCTCGCGGGGTGAGTTTGACGAGCAGTACTTC. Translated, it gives CASSSRGEFDEQYF.

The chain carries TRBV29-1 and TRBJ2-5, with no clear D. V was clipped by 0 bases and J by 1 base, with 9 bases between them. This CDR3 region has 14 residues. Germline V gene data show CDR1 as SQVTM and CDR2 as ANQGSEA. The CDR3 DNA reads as TGCAGCGTTGAAGACCTCGGGTCCCAAGAGACCCAGTACTTC. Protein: CSVEDLGSQETQYF.

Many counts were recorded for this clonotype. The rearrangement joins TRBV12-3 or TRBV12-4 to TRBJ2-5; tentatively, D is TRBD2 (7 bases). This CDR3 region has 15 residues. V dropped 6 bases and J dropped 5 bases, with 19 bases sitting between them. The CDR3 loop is CASSNWPTGGETQYF. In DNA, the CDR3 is TGTGCCAGCAGCAATTGGCCCACGGGGGGCGAGACCCAGTACTTC.

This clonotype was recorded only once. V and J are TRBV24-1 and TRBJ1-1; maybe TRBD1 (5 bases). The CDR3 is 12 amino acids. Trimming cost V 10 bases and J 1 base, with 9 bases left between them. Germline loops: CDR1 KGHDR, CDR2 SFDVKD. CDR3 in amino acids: CATAGTNTEAFF. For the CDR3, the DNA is TGTGCCACTGCCGGGACGAACACTGAAGCTTTCTTT.

The CDR3 region is CASSLVSGGAGSPLHF. DNA for the CDR3: TGCGCCAGCAGCTTGGTTTCAGGGGGCGCGGGTTCACCCCTCCACTTT. J is TRBJ1-6 and V is TRBV5-1; TRBD1 matches at 8 bases. V trimming: 0 bases; J trimming: 9 bases; junction bases outside the gene matches: 8. This CDR3 spans 16 amino acids. Per the germline V gene, CDR1 is SGHRS and CDR2 is YFSETQ.

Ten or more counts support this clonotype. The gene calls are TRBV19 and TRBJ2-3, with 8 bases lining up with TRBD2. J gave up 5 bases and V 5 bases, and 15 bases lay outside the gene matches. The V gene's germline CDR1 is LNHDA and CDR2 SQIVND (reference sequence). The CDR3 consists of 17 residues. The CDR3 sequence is CASSLPGLGSIIDTQYF. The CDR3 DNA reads TGTGCCAGTAGTCTACCGGGACTAGGTTCGATTATAGATACGCAGTATTTT.

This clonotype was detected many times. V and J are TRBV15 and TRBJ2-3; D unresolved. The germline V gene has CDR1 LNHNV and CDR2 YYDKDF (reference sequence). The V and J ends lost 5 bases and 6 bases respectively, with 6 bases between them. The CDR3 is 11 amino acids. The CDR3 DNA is TGTGCCACCAGCGTAATGGATACGCAGTATTTT. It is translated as CATSVMDTQYF.

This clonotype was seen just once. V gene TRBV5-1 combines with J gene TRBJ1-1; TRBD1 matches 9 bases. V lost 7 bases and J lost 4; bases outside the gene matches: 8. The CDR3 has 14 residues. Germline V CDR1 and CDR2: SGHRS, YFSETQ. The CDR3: CASATGGQSTEAFF. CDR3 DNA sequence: TGCGCCAGCGCGACAGGGGGGCAGTCCACTGAAGCTTTCTTT.

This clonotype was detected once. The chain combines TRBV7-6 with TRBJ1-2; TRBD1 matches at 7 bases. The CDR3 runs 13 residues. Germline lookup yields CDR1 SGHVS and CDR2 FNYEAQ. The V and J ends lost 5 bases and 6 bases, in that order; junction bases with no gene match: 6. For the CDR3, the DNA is TGTGCCAGCAGCCCTGCCGGGACAGATGGCTACACCTTC. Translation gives CASSPAGTDGYTF.

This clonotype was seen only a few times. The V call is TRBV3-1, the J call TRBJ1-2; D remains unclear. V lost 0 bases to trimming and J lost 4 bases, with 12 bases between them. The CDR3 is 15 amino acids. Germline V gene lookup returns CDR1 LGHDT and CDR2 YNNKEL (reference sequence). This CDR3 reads CASSQDLGRSYGYTF. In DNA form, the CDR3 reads TGTGCCAGCAGCCAAGATCTGGGCAGAAGCTATGGCTACACCTTC.

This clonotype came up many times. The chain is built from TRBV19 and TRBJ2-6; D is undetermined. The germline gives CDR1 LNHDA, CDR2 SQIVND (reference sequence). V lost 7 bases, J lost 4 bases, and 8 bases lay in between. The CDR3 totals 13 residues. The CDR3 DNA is TGTGCCAGTACCCCCCCGGGGGCCAACGTCCTGACTTTC. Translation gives CASTPPGANVLTF.

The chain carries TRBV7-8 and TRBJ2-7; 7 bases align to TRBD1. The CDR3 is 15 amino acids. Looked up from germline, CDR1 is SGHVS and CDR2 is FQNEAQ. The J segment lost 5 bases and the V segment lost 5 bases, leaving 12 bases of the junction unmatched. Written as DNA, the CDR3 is TGTGCCAGCAGCGGGCGAGCCGGGACAGTAAACGAGCAGTACTTC. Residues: CASSGRAGTVNEQYF. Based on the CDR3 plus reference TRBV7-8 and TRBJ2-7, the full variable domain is GAGVSQSPRYKVAKRGQDVALRCDPISGHVSLFWYQQALGQGPEFLTYFQNEAQLDKSGLPSDRFFAERPEGSVSTLKIQRTQQEDSAVYLCASSGRAGTVNEQYFGPGTRLTVT.

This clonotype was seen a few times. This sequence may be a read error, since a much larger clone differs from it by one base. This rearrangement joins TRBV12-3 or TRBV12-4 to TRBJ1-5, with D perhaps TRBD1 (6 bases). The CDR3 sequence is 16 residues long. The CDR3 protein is CASSLRGNIGNQPRHF. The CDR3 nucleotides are TGTGCCAGCAGTTTAAGGGGGAACATCGGCAATCAGCCCCGGCATTTT.

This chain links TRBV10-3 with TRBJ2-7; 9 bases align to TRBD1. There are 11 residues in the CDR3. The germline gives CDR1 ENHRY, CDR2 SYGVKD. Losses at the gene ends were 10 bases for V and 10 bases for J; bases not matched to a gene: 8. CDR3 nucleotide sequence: TGTGCCAGCAGGGGACAGGGAGATCAGTACTTC. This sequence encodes CASRGQGDQYF.

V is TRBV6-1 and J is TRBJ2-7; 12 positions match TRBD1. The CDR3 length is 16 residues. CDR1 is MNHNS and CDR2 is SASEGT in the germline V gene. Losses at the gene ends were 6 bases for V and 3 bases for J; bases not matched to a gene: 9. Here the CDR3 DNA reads TGTGCCAGCAGGGGGGACAGGGGGCGCGGGGACTACGAGCAGTACTTC. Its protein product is CASRGDRGRGDYEQYF.

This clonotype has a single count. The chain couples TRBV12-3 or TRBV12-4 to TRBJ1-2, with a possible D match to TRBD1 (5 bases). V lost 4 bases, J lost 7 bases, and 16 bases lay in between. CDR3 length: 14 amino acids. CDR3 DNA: TGTGCCAGCAGTTACTCGGGGGAGGGCAGTGGCTACACCTTC. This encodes CASSYSGEGSGYTF.

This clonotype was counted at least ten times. This CDR3 is CASSIDRGDGYTF. The CDR3 DNA follows: TGTGCCAGTAGTATAGACAGGGGAGACGGCTACACCTTC. V gene TRBV19 combines with J gene TRBJ1-2, with a possible D match to TRBD1 (6 bases). V lost 0 bases and J lost 8, with 10 bases in between. The CDR3 totals 13 residues. CDR1 is LNHDA and CDR2 is SQIVND in the germline V gene (reference sequence).

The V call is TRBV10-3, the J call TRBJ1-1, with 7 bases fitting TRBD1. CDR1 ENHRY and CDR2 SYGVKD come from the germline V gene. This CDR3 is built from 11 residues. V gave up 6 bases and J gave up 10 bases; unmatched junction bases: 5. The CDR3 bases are TGTGCCATCAGGGAAGGGGGCAGAGCTTTCTTT. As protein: CAIREGGRAFF.